This TCR beta chain stems from a study of blood T cell repertoires in COVID-19. One Seattle source followed patients from active infection through their disease course. The protocol was immunoSEQ multiplex PCR, while the TCRdb copy is restricted to in-frame clones and leaves out a portion. This table holds about half a million clones, 89% found once. The TCR sequence derives from a man between 18 and 35 years old with COVID-19, enrolled during active disease. Sequenced input: peripheral blood.

As DNA, the CDR3 is TGCAGCGTTCCGGGACACAACTATGGCTACACCTTC. As protein: CSVPGHNYGYTF. The rearrangement joins TRBV29-1 to TRBJ1-2, with D tentatively TRBD1 (6 bases). The CDR3 runs to 12 residues. With 5 bases removed from V and 2 bases from J, the gap between germline ends came to 9 bases. Germline V lookup: CDR1 SQVTM, CDR2 ANQGSEA.